The 25 T cell receptor beta chains presented below share a single source sample, sequenced in a study of blood T cell repertoires in COVID-19. The repertoire was sequenced with immunoSEQ multiplex PCR; TCRdb's copy has only in-frame clones and lacks some. The data show around 100,000 clones, just under 85% seen once. Sequencing input: peripheral blood. Receptor source: a middle-aged man with active or convalescent COVID-19.

This chain joins TRBV4-1 and TRBJ2-7, with TRBD1 matching 7 bases. The CDR3 totals 16 residues. From germline, CDR1 is MGHRA and CDR2 YSYEKL. J lost 1 base, V lost 0 bases, and 6 bases had no gene match. CDR3 bases: TGCGCCAGCAGCCAAGAGGGGAGACAGGGATCCTACGAGCAGTACTTC. Protein product: CASSQEGRQGSYEQYF.

The V call is TRBV29-1, the J call TRBJ1-1; 8 bases agree with TRBD1. Losses at the gene ends were 4 bases for V and 6 bases for J; bases not matched to a gene: 4. Germline lookup yields CDR1 SQVTM and CDR2 ANQGSEA. This CDR3 region has 12 residues. CDR3 coding DNA: TGCAGCGTTGCAGACAGGGGCGCTGAAGCTTTCTTT. Protein: CSVADRGAEAFF.

The chain has TRBV5-1 and TRBJ2-2; 12 nucleotides line up with TRBD2. Germline CDR1 SGHRS, CDR2 YFSETQ. This CDR3 is 16 amino acids long. Trimming cost V 4 bases and J 3 bases; bases outside gene matches: 4. CDR3 residues: CASSLTSGSYTGELFF. The CDR3 DNA sequence: TGCGCCAGCAGCCTGACTAGCGGGAGCTACACCGGGGAGCTGTTTTTT.

Comments on this clone: Compared with germline, one end of the junction differs, possibly owing to a read error. V is TRBV6-5 and J is TRBJ2-3, with 10 bases lining up with TRBD1. This CDR3 comprises 14 residues. Germline V lookup: CDR1 MNHEY, CDR2 SVGAGI. In nucleotides, the CDR3 is TGTGCCAGCAGTTTGACAGGGGGCACACATACGCAGTATTTT. This gives the protein CASSLTGGTHTQYF.

The rearrangement uses TRBV10-3 and TRBJ1-6, with 7 bases lining up with TRBD1. The CDR3 is 15 amino acids. Germline CDR1 is ENHRY and CDR2 is SYGVKD. The V and J ends lost 9 bases and 7 bases, in that order; junction bases with no gene match: 12. The DNA of the CDR3 is TGTGCCATAGGAACAGGGGACGCCTTGAATTCACCCCTCCACTTT. It yields the protein CAIGTGDALNSPLHF.

The chain uses TRBV6-5 and TRBJ1-2; no firm D call. The CDR3 totals 13 residues. V was shortened by 5 bases and J by 0 bases, with 7 bases between the two germline ends. Germline values: CDR1 MNHEY, CDR2 SVGAGI. The CDR3 DNA is TGTGCCAGCAGTCGTTTAGCTAACTATGGCTACACCTTC. Amino acid sequence: CASSRLANYGYTF.

The chain couples TRBV19 to TRBJ2-7; TRBD1 matches 7 bases. The CDR3 length is 14 residues. Germline V CDR1 and CDR2: LNHDA, SQIVND (reference sequence). The V segment lost 1 base and the J segment 6 bases; nucleotides outside the gene matches: 6. The DNA for the CDR3 is TGTGCCAGTAGTATAGGTAGGGCAGGGGGCGAGCAGTACTTC. This translates into CASSIGRAGGEQYF.

This clone was detected only a few times. The rearrangement links TRBV6-6 to TRBJ1-1; 8 bases agree with TRBD1. CDR3 length: 14 amino acids. Germline-derived CDR1 and CDR2 are MNHNY and SVGAGI (reference sequence). The V gene end was trimmed by 2 bases and the J gene end by 6 bases; junction bases not matched to a gene: 5. The CDR3 coding sequence is TGTGCCAGCAGTTACCTAGGACAGGGCGCTGAAGCTTTCTTT. Translated, it gives CASSYLGQGAEAFF.

This clone was observed a single time. CDR3 nucleotides: TGTGCCAGCAGCTCACTAGCGAACACCGGGGAGCTGTTTTTT. Encoded protein: CASSSLANTGELFF. This chain connects TRBV7-6 to TRBJ2-2; TRBD2 might be the D (5 bases). Per germline, CDR1 SGHVS and CDR2 FNYEAQ. Deletions cut 4 bases from V and 0 bases from J, with 6 bases between. The length of the CDR3 is 14 residues.

The CDR3 DNA reads TGTGCCAGCAGCCCCGCGGGATCCCATAATTCACCCCTCCACTTT. This codes for CASSPAGSHNSPLHF. The V and J genes are TRBV3-1 (or the pseudogene TRBV3-2) and TRBJ1-6; D call uncertain. The CDR3 runs 15 residues. CDR1 and CDR2 from the germline V gene are LGHDT and YNNKEL (reference sequence). V dropped 4 bases and J dropped 5 bases, with 12 bases sitting between them.

The chain combines TRBV6-2 or TRBV6-3 with TRBJ1-4; 8 bases agree with TRBD1. Per germline, CDR1 MNHEY and CDR2 SVGEGT. Trimming removed 6 bases from V and 3 bases from J; junction bases left unmatched: 9. This CDR3 comprises 16 residues. CDR3 coding DNA: TGTGCCAGCAGCACGGACAGGGTTTCGGCTAATGAAAAACTGTTTTTT. Its protein product is CASSTDRVSANEKLFF.

The sample holds a few counts of this clone. V usage is TRBV7-8 and J usage is TRBJ2-5, with TRBD1 identical over 7 bases. This CDR3 contains 14 residues. Germline lookup yields CDR1 SGHVS and CDR2 FQNEAQ. J gave up 2 bases and V 1 base, and 1 base lay outside the gene matches. CDR3 coding DNA: TGTGCCAGCAGCTTAGTGACAGGGCAAGAGACCCAGTACTTC. This codes for CASSLVTGQETQYF.

The V and J genes are TRBV10-3 and TRBJ2-7; TRBD1 matches at 8 bases. The CDR3 runs 16 residues. J lost 2 bases, V lost 2 bases, and 8 bases had no gene match. Germline assignment: CDR1 ENHRY and CDR2 SYGVKD. The CDR3 DNA sequence: TGTGCCATCAGTGAGCCGTGGACAGGGAAAACCTACGAGCAGTACTTC. Protein: CAISEPWTGKTYEQYF.

The rearrangement links TRBV9 to TRBJ1-2; TRBD1 matches 9 bases. The CDR3 is made up of 13 amino acids. J lost 6 bases, V lost 4 bases, and 4 bases had no gene match. Germline values: CDR1 SGDLS, CDR2 YYNGEE. CDR3 region: CASSNRGQDGYTF. The CDR3 bases are TGTGCCAGCAGCAACAGGGGGCAAGATGGCTACACCTTC.

V gene TRBV10-3 combines with J gene TRBJ2-1; TRBD2 matches at 8 bases. The V and J ends lost 3 bases and 6 bases, in that order; junction bases with no gene match: 4. Looked up from germline, CDR1 is ENHRY and CDR2 is SYGVKD. The CDR3 spans 14 residues. This CDR3 is CAISDGTRANEQFF. The DNA of the CDR3 is TGTGCCATCAGTGATGGGACTAGGGCCAATGAGCAGTTCTTC.

This clone was counted a single time. This chain joins TRBV15 and TRBJ2-1, with 10 bases lining up with TRBD2. The V segment lost 0 bases and the J segment 9 bases; nucleotides outside the gene matches: 8. The CDR3 is 16 amino acids. From germline, CDR1 is LNHNV and CDR2 YYDKDF (reference sequence). DNA of the CDR3: TGTGCCACCAGCAGAGATATGGCTAGCGGGGGCCCTGAGCAGTTCTTC. It translates to CATSRDMASGGPEQFF.

The genes are TRBV11-2 and TRBJ2-7; TRBD2 is a possible D gene (6 bases). V dropped 6 bases and J dropped 5 bases, with 11 bases sitting between them. Germline V lookup: CDR1 SGHAT, CDR2 FQNNGV. The CDR3 has 12 amino acids. This chain's CDR3 is CASSSGGDEQYF. The CDR3 DNA sequence: TGTGCCAGCAGTAGCGGAGGAGACGAGCAGTACTTC.

This sequence joins TRBV5-1 and TRBJ2-1; no clear D. V dropped 1 base and J dropped 9 bases, with 20 bases sitting between them. Per germline, CDR1 SGHRS and CDR2 YFSETQ. The CDR3 consists of 16 residues. The CDR3 DNA sequence: TGCGCCAGCAGCTTGATAAGTACCAATCGTGCCGGTGAGCAGTTCTTC. Protein: CASSLISTNRAGEQFF. Together with reference TRBV5-1 and TRBJ2-1, the CDR3 gives the full variable domain: KAGVTQTPRYLIKTRGQQVTLSCSPISGHRSVSWYQQTPGQGLQFLFEYFSETQRNKGNFPGRFSGRQFSNSRSEMNVSTLELGDSALYLCASSLISTNRAGEQFFGPGTRLTVL.

The rearrangement links TRBV19 to TRBJ2-1, with a possible D match to TRBD2 (5 bases). This CDR3 spans 12 amino acids. Germline loops: CDR1 LNHDA, CDR2 SQIVND (reference sequence). Trimming took off 4 bases at V and 10 bases at J, with 11 bases between the two ends. Here the CDR3 DNA reads TGTGCCAGTAGTACACCTAGCAAGGAGCAGTTCTTC. Amino acids: CASSTPSKEQFF.

The chain has TRBV7-8 and TRBJ1-2; possibly TRBD1 for D (5 bases). The CDR3 sequence is 13 residues long. Looked up from germline, CDR1 is SGHVS and CDR2 is FQNEAQ. Deletions cut 5 bases from V and 2 bases from J, with 9 bases between. The CDR3 reads CASSPQGNYGYTF. The DNA for the CDR3 is TGTGCCAGCAGCCCTCAGGGAAACTATGGCTACACCTTC. Based on the CDR3 plus reference TRBV7-8 and TRBJ1-2, the full variable domain is GAGVSQSPRYKVAKRGQDVALRCDPISGHVSLFWYQQALGQGPEFLTYFQNEAQLDKSGLPSDRFFAERPEGSVSTLKIQRTQQEDSAVYLCASSPQGNYGYTFGSGTRLTVV.

This clone occurred a few times. V gene TRBV6-6 combines with J gene TRBJ1-3; D might be TRBD1 (6 bases). The CDR3 runs 14 residues. Between the trimmed V and J ends, which lost 6 bases and 7 bases, there was a span of 16 bases. Germline V gene sequence: CDR1 MNHNY, CDR2 SVGAGI (reference sequence). CDR3 sequence: CASRDTGRENTIYF. Here the CDR3 DNA reads TGTGCCAGCAGAGATACAGGGAGGGAGAACACCATATATTTT.

The J gene is TRBJ2-3, the V gene TRBV18; D is uncertain. Germline V gives CDR1 KGHSH, CDR2 LQKENI. This CDR3 has 17 amino acids. Deletions cut 0 bases from V and 0 bases from J, with 13 bases between. The CDR3 loop reads CASSPPAGFDSTDTQYF. The CDR3 region has the DNA TGTGCCAGCTCACCACCAGCCGGGTTTGATAGCACAGATACGCAGTATTTT.

The rearrangement uses TRBV2 and TRBJ1-3; D ambiguous. CDR3 length: 13 residues. Germline assignment: CDR1 SNHLY and CDR2 FYNNEI. With 0 bases removed from V and 8 bases from J, the gap between germline ends came to 8 bases. CDR3 DNA sequence: TGTGCCAGCAGTGAAGCCTTGGCGGACACCATATATTTT. The encoded protein is CASSEALADTIYF.

This clone was seen once. The chain links TRBV11-2 to TRBJ1-2, with D maybe TRBD1 (5 bases). The CDR3 consists of 13 residues. CDR1 and CDR2 (germline): SGHAT, FQNNGV. Trimming removed 7 bases at V and 3 bases at J, with 12 bases between. The CDR3 DNA is TGTGCCAGCAAGTACGACAGTTACTATGGCTACACCTTC. Translated: CASKYDSYYGYTF.

This chain uses TRBV7-2 with TRBJ1-5; D unresolved. CDR1 and CDR2 from the germline V gene are SGHTA and FQGNSA. The CDR3 consists of 13 residues. V dropped 1 base and J dropped 7 bases, with 8 bases sitting between them. The CDR3 DNA reads TGTGCCAGCAGCTTAGGTAGAGAACAGCCCCAGCATTTT. It specifies CASSLGREQPQHF.